This TCR beta chain came from a study of shared clonotypes between healthy human individuals. Study information: A donor's plate count was three for CD4 naive and three for CD4 memory; CD8 naive had two and CD8 memory one. Study-level results: Shared across a few donors were about 4.6% of the naive CD4 clonotypes. Apart from blood, nothing was sampled; tissue repertoires likely differ.

Generated by immunoSEQ multiplex PCR, the TCRdb table keeps only in-frame clones and is missing some. This sample has 1,500,000 or so clones, with less than 99% found just once. Germline lookup yields CDR1 SNHLY and CDR2 FYNNEI. V lost 1 base and J 3 bases, leaving 10 bases between the germline ends. The CDR3 has 14 amino acids. As for this clone: The antigen remains undetermined.

Sequencing used naive CD4+ T cells sorted from blood. Subset meaning: CD45RA+ positively selected. The chain recombines TRBV2 with TRBJ2-7; D is ambiguous. The sequence derives from a man aged 30 to 45 in good health. The CDR3 DNA sequence: TGTGCCAGCAGTGAAGGGCAGATTGTCTACGAGCAGTACTTC. This gives the protein CASSEGQIVYEQYF.